Sequencing of this T cell receptor (beta chain) was carried out in a study of T cells in Graves' hyperthyroidism and ophthalmopathy (dated 2019 in TCRdb). Some background on the complete study: Peripheral blood samples were taken at the time of initial diagnosis, prior to any treatment. To identify TCR V-J signatures that set the groups apart, the researchers used a discovery cohort of 100 patients, made up of around 42 with Graves' ophthalmopathy and around 58 with stable Graves' hyperthyroidism. Prospective prediction of ophthalmopathy was tested in an independent validation cohort of 18 to 20 hyperthyroidism patients and some 17 patients who later progressed to ophthalmopathy. The 75 to 100 discovery patients were randomly split 7:3 into training and test sets. The study also compared thyroid tissue and blood T-cell repertoires from about six Graves' hyperthyroidism patients. After blood sampling, hyperthyroidism patients were treated with methimazole at a starting dose of 30 mg daily, and ophthalmopathy patients were treated with high-dose intravenous methylprednisolone. TCR Vbeta CDR3 sequencing of 135 peripheral blood samples (over 40 ophthalmopathy, about 74 hyperthyroidism and some 17 progressor patients) is reported in the paper. What the research found in general, with its limitations: No statistical method was used to set the sample size in advance, and investigators knew the group allocation. A model built on a 13 V-J signature distinguished ophthalmopathy from stable hyperthyroidism, reaching about 88% sensitivity and approximately 81% specificity in cross-validation and 80%/75% in testing. In validation, progression to ophthalmopathy was predicted by the model with 70.59% sensitivity and 72% to 85% specificity, a median of approximately 7.1 months before onset. Most expanded thyroid clonotypes (frequency above 0.001) were also found in blood, which suggests that blood repertoires may mirror thyroid immune responses.

Amplification of TCR beta CDR3 regions was carried out from RNA transcripts. The TCR CDR3 was subjected to a first round of RT-PCR using the HTBI primer set and the Qiagen OneStep RT-PCR kit. Libraries were constructed in a second round of multiplex PCR, after which size selection and purification were carried out. Libraries were sequenced paired-end with 100 bp reads on an Illumina HiSeq2000. From the authors' description of their analysis: Raw data were processed with SOAPnuke, discarding reads with adapters, uncalled bases, mean Phred below 15, or no exact constant-primer or identifier match. COPE v1.2.5 was used to merge the high-quality paired reads, and each unique nucleotide sequence was defined as a clonotype. Clonotypes were aligned to IMGT TRBV, TRBD and TRBJ reference segments using MiTCR v1.1. Analysis was restricted to V-J combinations with a frequency above 0.0001, which covered 98% to 99.2% of repertoires. A TCS score was defined as the ratio between F50 (clonal expansion) and ExV (chaos), using BLOSUM62-based TCRdist between CDR3 peptides within each V-J. Welch's t-statistics and random forest reduced 500 to 650 V-J features to roughly 13, which were used in a naive Bayes classifier (R e1071). TCRdb reran the public reads through fastp at Q25 and MiXCR, keeping productive beta chains. Each CDR3 protein gets just one entry, which takes the most common genes and DNA from the rows behind it. TCRdb, rather than the study authors, made the V and J calls. The sample records a few hundred thousand distinct CDR3 sequences, more than 20% of which are singletons. Clones ranked in the top ten supply more than 20% of the sample.

This clonotype has only one observation. Its antigen has not been determined. Per-base qualities were not stored, and no clone one base away is much larger. One read alone provides weak support. The V and J ends are trimmed by 4 bases and 6 bases, leaving 19 bases between them. Looking up the germline V gene (reference sequence) yields CDR1 DFQATT and CDR2 SNEGSKA. Measured from the cysteine to the phenylalanine, the CDR3 is 14 residues long. Of all the DNA, just the CDR3 is kept, 42 bases in frame from base 1. A patient counted as having stable Graves' hyperthyroidism if no progression to ophthalmopathy occurred over 18 months of follow-up. Hyperthyroidism patients were newly diagnosed, had a disease duration of under 2 months, and were aged 18 to 65 years. The study excluded patients with uncontrolled infections, other autoimmune diseases, pregnancy or lactation. Diagnoses were established on the basis of clinical symptoms, serum thyroxine and TRAb, thyroid ultrasound, and orbital computed tomography. Ficoll-Paque density gradient centrifugation was used to isolate PBMCs from 8 to 10 ml of fresh peripheral blood. Total RNA was extracted using Trizol reagent, and RNA quality was assessed on an Agilent 2100 Bioanalyzer.

What was sequenced was blood. The chain employs TRBV20-1 and TRBJ2-7; the D gene is possibly TRBD1, with 5 bases matching. This receptor was taken from a man between 18 and 35 years old with Graves' hyperthyroidism. The CDR3 sequence is CSAKLSQGWGEQYF. The nucleotide sequence reads TGCAGTGCTAAACTCTCGCAGGGATGGGGCGAGCAGTACTTC.